Below, 15 T cell receptor beta chains from the same sample are listed, as sequenced in a study of tumor-infiltrating lymphocytes in primary liver carcinoma. cDNA specific to TCR beta was made from 450 to 650 ng of total RNA, with a constant-region primer employed for priming. Sequencing libraries for TCR beta derived from three nested multiplex PCR rounds that used slightly modified ARM-PCR. TRBV1-TRBV30 forward primers paired with a C-beta reverse primer were used in the first two PCR rounds, which ran roughly 11 cycles each. TCRdb reanalysed the multiplex PCR reads using MiXCR and keeps one entry per CDR3 protein. The sample has approximately 120,000 distinct CDR3 sequences, 64% seen once. It was from about 21-30 mg of unsorted bulk tissue that RNA and DNA were co-extracted. Input material: liver tumor tissue from sampling region 3. Regarding subset: tumor region T3, left-lateral pole. The receptors originated from an older woman with primary liver carcinoma and hepatitis B virus infection.

On this clonotype itself: One end of the junction varies from germline; a read error may be responsible. This chain uses TRBV6-6 with TRBJ1-4, with D possibly matching TRBD1 (6 bases). Germline assignment: CDR1 MNHNY and CDR2 SVGAGI (reference sequence). The CDR3 covers 17 residues. The CDR3 DNA reads as TGTACCAGCAGTTCCTCGCAGGGGCCGATCGTGGGCGAAAAACGGTTTTTT. It encodes CTSSSSQGPIVGEKRFF.

V gene TRBV21-1 combines with J gene TRBJ2-3. TRBV21-1 is labeled a pseudogene. This CDR3 region has 12 residues. CDR3 DNA sequence: TGTGCCAGCAGTACCATTTTCGATACGCAGTATTTT. It specifies CASSTIFDTQYF.

A remark on this clonotype: Because the CDR3's place on the DNA is in doubt, the DNA is left out and the CDR3 is given as listed by TCRdb. This sequence joins TRBV29-1 and TRBJ2-5; the table's D gene call, TRBD1, was not cross checked with the DNA. Germline assignment: CDR1 SQVTM and CDR2 ANQGSEA. The CDR3 totals 12 residues, both ends included. The CDR3 here is CSVGRGTETQYF.

For this clonotype: At one of its ends the junction is not consistent with the germline gene, which may arise from a read error. The chain links TRBV11-2 to TRBJ2-5; unclear D gene. The CDR3 spans 12 residues. Germline lookup yields CDR1 SGHAT and CDR2 FQNNGV. Here the CDR3 reads CTSSLDGRTQYF. The CDR3, as DNA: TGCACCAGCAGCTTAGATGGGCGGACCCAGTACTTC.

This clonotype counts as medium-sized. The chain carries TRBV29-1 and TRBJ1-1; D is unresolved. Germline loops: CDR1 SQVTM, CDR2 ANQGSEA. The CDR3 covers 12 residues. V lost 7 bases and J 0 bases, leaving 9 bases between the germline ends. The CDR3 coding sequence is TGCAGCGGCGGAGGTATGAACACTGAAGCTTTCTTT. Translated, it gives CSGGGMNTEAFF.

This clonotype was picked up one time. At one of its ends the junction is not consistent with the germline gene, which may arise from a read error. The CDR3, as DNA: TGTGCCAGTAGCCCCGGGACAGGGGGCATCTACGAGCTGTACTTC. Translation gives CASSPGTGGIYELYF. The rearrangement uses TRBV11-3 and TRBJ2-7, with 12 bases that match TRBD1. Per germline, CDR1 SGHNT and CDR2 YENEEA. This CDR3 region has 15 residues.

About this clonotype itself: One end of the junction is discordant with germline, which a read error may explain. The chain combines TRBV29-1 with TRBJ1-2; TRBD1 agrees at 10 bases. This CDR3 region has 14 residues. Germline lookup yields CDR1 SQVTM and CDR2 ANQGSEA. In DNA form, the CDR3 reads TGCAGCGTCTCGACAGGGGGCGCATCCTCTGGATACATCTTC. Encoded protein: CSVSTGGASSGYIF.

In regard to this clonotype: Given the absence of the conserved phenylalanine or tryptophan at the CDR3 end, a read error is likely. This chain joins TRBV28 and TRBJ1-1; D unclear. Germline CDR1 MDHEN, CDR2 SYDVKM. V was trimmed by 6 bases and J by 3 bases, leaving 5 bases between them. The CDR3 is made up of 11 amino acids. The CDR3 here is CASRIYTEAFC. In DNA, the CDR3 is TGTGCCAGCAGGATATACACTGAAGCTTTCTGT.

The chain links TRBV11-2 to TRBJ1-2, with D perhaps TRBD1 (5 bases). Germline lookup yields CDR1 SGHAT and CDR2 FQNNGV. Trimming removed 5 bases at V and 5 bases at J, with 18 bases between. The CDR3 has 15 amino acids. CDR3 protein: CASSRSSGQGYGYTF. In DNA, the CDR3 is TGTGCCAGCAGCCGTTCTTCGGGGCAGGGTTATGGCTACACCTTC.

About this clonotype itself: An end of the junction does not agree with germline; a read error may underlie this. This sequence joins TRBV11-2 and TRBJ1-1, with a tentative D call TRBD1 (6 bases). Per the germline V gene, CDR1 is SGHAT and CDR2 is FQNNGV. The CDR3 has 15 amino acids. In DNA, the CDR3 is TGTGGCAGCAGCCTAGAGTCGGGGGCCCGAGCTGAAGCTTTCTTT. It specifies CGSSLESGARAEAFF.

Remarks on this clonotype: The germline gene is not matched at one end of the junction; a read error may be the cause. The V and J genes are TRBV6-5 and TRBJ1-5; D is undetermined. The CDR3 is 15 residues long. Germline V gives CDR1 MNHEY, CDR2 SVGAGI. The CDR3 coding sequence is TGTGCCAGCAGTTACTCAAGTGTGGGGAATCAGCCCCAGCATTTC. This encodes CASSYSSVGNQPQHF.

The CDR3 DNA reads as TGTGCCAGCAGGGAATCGGTTCGGGTCAAGGGCTACACCTTC. Protein sequence: CASRESVRVKGYTF. This rearrangement joins TRBV6-5 to TRBJ1-2; D is unresolved. Germline V gene data show CDR1 as MNHEY and CDR2 as SVGAGI. V was pared by 6 bases and J by 8 bases, with 19 bases between. There are 14 residues in the CDR3.

The chain links TRBV11-2 to TRBJ2-3; 9 nucleotides line up with TRBD1. CDR3 size: 16 residues. CDR1 is SGHAT and CDR2 is FQNNGV in the germline V gene. The ends lost 6 bases at V and 5 bases at J; junction bases unmatched: 12. CDR3 residues: CASSSDTGQGKDTQYF. The DNA for the CDR3 is TGTGCCAGCAGTTCAGATACGGGACAGGGCAAAGATACGCAGTATTTT. Variable domain in full (rest from reference TRBV11-2 and TRBJ2-3): EAGVAQSPRYKIIEKRQSVAFWCNPISGHATLYWYQQILGQGPKLLIQFQNNGVVDDSQLPKDRFSAERLKGVDSTLKIQPAKLEDSAVYLCASSSDTGQGKDTQYFGPGTRLTVL.

This clonotype was seen a few times. A junction boundary mismatches the germline segment, possibly from a read error. This chain links TRBV12-3 or TRBV12-4 with TRBJ2-3; 7 nucleotides match TRBD2. The CDR3 covers 11 residues. CDR3 in amino acids: CANSWGGTQYF. The CDR3 DNA reads as TGTGCCAACAGTTGGGGGGGTACGCAGTATTTT.

This clonotype was observed a few times. This may arise from a read error, as a much more abundant clone is one base away. The rearrangement links TRBV4-1 to TRBJ2-7, with TRBD2 matching 9 bases. Trimming at V came to 4 bases and at J to 5 bases, leaving 21 bases not matched to a gene. CDR1 and CDR2 (germline): MGHRA, YSYEKL. This CDR3 is built from 19 residues. CDR3 region: CASSLRVPAGGVSHHEQYF. CDR3 nucleotide sequence: TGCGCCAGCAGCCTCAGGGTACCGGCGGGAGGGGTATCCCATCACGAGCAGTACTTC.